Listed here is a single TCR beta chain. Only a few counts were recorded for this clonotype. This clone's antigen is unknown. No much larger clone exists at a distance of one base, and base qualities are not known. The data were obtained in a study of T-cell memory formation after mild COVID-19 (dated by TCRdb to about 2021). Looking at the study overall: TCR sequence clusters from the two donors were found to be largely donor specific. T-cell clones expanding and contracting after mild COVID-19 in a couple of donors were tracked by longitudinal TCRalpha and TCRbeta repertoire sequencing. Two young, previously healthy adult volunteers made up the cohort, one male and one female.

General findings and caveats noted by the study authors: Only a couple of mild cases were covered in the study, and larger cohorts including severe cases with pre-infection samples were considered necessary. The detection of some responding clones in pre-infection memory suggests that pre-existing cross-reactive memory T cells joined the SARS-CoV-2 response. Contracting CD4+ clones turned up mainly in the CM and EM memory subsets, whereas EMRA was where CD8+ clones were enriched. Balanced CD4/CD8 phenotypes were observed for clones contracting from day 15 to 85, whereas a bias towards CD4+ was observed for a second wave of clones expanding from day 15 to 37. SARS-CoV-2 specificity of the second-wave clones peaking on day 37 was not confirmed.

Taken from cysteine to phenylalanine, the CDR3 has 15 residues. Only the CDR3 part of the read is kept: 45 bases, read in frame from the first base. The germline V gene specifies SGHRS as CDR1 and YFSETQ as CDR2. V lost 3 bases and J lost 5 bases; the stretch between them is 16 bases long. TCRdb lists the instrument as Illumina NovaSeq 6000. cDNA libraries for TCRalpha and TCRbeta were prepared by 5'RACE using constant-segment primers, with sample barcodes and unique molecular identifiers added. RNA was extracted from every sample with Trizol reagent. Library amplification was performed in two PCR steps, and a second sample barcode and Illumina TruSeq adapters were introduced in the second step. Sequencing of the libraries was done on an Illumina NovaSeq, producing 2 x 150 bp paired-end reads. In the source study's methods: With migec v1.2.7, reads were demultiplexed and then collapsed into UMI-guided consensus sequences. Using mixcr v2.1.11, UMI consensuses were aligned to TRA and TRB V and J templates and then assembled into clonotypes. A clonotype was counted as expanded or contracted only if both edgeR and NoisET called the change significant, with noise models trained on biological replicates. For edgeR calls, a false discovery rate-adjusted p below 0.01 and a log2 fold-change threshold of 1 were applied. As an exploratory analysis of dynamics, max-normalized trajectories of the 1000 most abundant clonotypes were examined with PCA combined with hierarchical clustering. Each responding clone was given a CD4 or CD8 phenotype based on the CD4+ and CD8+ repertoires, which had been sequenced separately. TCRdb trimmed the raw reads at Q25, called clones with MiXCR and kept productive beta chains. When rows share a CDR3 protein, they turn into one entry using the most common DNA and genes. None of the V and J calls come from the authors' own analysis; TCRdb made them. The sample table records around 140,000 distinct CDR3 sequences; 6% of these occur just once. Just over 2% of the sample comes from the top ten.

Ficoll-Paque density gradient centrifugation was used to isolate PBMCs. Here the chain combines TRBV5-1 and TRBJ2-3, and possibly TRBD1, on 6 matching bases. Sequences were obtained from PBMCs or a T cell subset sorted from them (not recorded which). This clonotype was obtained from an adult woman who had mild COVID-19 (a few samples of this study predate the infection). The sample titles of this study are shuffled in the database, so cell type and time point are left out; the donor was told from shared clones. CDR3 protein: CASSWGQLSQDTQYF. In nucleotide form, the sequence is TGCGCCAGCAGCTGGGGGCAGTTAAGTCAAGATACGCAGTATTTT.